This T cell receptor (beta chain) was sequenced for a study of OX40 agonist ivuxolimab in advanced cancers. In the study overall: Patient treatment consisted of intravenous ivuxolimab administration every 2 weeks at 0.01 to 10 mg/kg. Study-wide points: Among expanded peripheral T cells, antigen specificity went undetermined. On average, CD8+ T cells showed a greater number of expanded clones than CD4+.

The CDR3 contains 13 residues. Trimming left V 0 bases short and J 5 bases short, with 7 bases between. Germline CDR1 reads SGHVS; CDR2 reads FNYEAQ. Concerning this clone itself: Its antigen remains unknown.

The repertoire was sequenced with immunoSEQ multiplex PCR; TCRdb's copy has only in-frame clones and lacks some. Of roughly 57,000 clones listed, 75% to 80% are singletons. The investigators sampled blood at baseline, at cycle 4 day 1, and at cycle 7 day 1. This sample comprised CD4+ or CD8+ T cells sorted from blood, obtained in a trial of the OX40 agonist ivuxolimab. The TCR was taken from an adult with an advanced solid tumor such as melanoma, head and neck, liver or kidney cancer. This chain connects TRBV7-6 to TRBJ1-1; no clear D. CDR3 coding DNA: TGTGCCAGCAGCTTAGCGAGGCGGACTGAAGCTTTCTTT. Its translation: CASSLARRTEAFF. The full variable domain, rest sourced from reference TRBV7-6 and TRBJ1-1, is GAGVSQSPRYKVTKRGQDVALRCDPISGHVSLYWYRQALGQGPEFLTYFNYEAQQDKSGLPNDRFSAERPEGSISTLTIQRTEQRDSAMYRCASSLARRTEAFFGQGTRLTVV.